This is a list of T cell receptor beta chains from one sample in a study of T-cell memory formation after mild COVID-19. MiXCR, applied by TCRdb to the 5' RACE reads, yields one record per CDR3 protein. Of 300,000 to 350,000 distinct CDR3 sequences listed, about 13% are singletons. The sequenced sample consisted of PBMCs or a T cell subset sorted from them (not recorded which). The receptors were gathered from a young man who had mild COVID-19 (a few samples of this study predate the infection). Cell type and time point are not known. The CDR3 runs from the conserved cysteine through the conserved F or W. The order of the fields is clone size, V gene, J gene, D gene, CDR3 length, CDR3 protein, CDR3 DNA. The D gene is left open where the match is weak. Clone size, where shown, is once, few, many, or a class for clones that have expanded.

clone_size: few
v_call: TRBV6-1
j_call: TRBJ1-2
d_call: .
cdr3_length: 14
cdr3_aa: CASSPAGVSYGYTF
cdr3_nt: TGTGCCAGCAGTCCCGCGGGGGTTAGCTATGGCTACACCTTC

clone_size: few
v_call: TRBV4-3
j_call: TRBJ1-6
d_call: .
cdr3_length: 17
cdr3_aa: CASSQRMGGVDNSPLHF
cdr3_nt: TGCGCCAGCAGCCAACGCATGGGGGGAGTGGATAATTCACCCCTCCACTTT

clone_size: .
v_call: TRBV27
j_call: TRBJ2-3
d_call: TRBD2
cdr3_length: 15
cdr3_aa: CASSFGGKPPDTQYF
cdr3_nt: TGTGCCAGCAGTTTCGGGGGGAAGCCCCCAGATACGCAGTATTTT

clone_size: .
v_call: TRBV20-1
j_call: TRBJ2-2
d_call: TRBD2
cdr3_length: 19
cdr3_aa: CSARGLAGALDANTGELFF
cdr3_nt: TGCAGTGCTAGGGGACTAGCGGGGGCCCTTGACGCGAACACCGGGGAGCTGTTTTTT

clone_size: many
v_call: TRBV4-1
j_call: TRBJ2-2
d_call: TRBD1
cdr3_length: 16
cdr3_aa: CASSQVGTVNTGELFF
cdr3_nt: TGCGCCAGCAGCCAAGTAGGGACAGTGAACACCGGGGAGCTGTTTTTT

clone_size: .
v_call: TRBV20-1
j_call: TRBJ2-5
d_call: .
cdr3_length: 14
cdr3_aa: CSARVGRRQETQYF
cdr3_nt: TGCAGTGCTAGAGTAGGACGTCGACAAGAGACCCAGTACTTC

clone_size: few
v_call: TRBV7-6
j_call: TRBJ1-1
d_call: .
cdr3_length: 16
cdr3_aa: CASSLGTRIGNTEAFF
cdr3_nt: TGTGCCAGCAGCTTAGGGACAAGGATTGGGAATACTGAAGCTTTCTTT

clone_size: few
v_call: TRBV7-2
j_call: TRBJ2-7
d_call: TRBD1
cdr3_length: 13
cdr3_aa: CASSSETGREQYF
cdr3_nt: TGTGCCAGCAGTTCAGAGACAGGGCGGGAGCAGTACTTC

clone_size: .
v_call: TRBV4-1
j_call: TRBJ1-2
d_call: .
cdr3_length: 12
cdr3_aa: CASTGLGYGYTF
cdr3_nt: TGCGCCAGTACCGGGCTTGGCTATGGCTACACCTTC

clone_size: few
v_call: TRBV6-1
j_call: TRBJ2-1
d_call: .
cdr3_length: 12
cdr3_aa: CASNRYGVEQFF
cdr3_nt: TGTGCCAGCAATCGCTACGGGGTTGAGCAGTTCTTC

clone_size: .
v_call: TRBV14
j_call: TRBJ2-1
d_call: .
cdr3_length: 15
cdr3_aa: CASSPEEGFENEQFF
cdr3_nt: TGTGCCAGCAGCCCCGAGGAAGGGTTTGAGAATGAGCAGTTCTTC

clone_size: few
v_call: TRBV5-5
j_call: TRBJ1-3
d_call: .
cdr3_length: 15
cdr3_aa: CASSLDPGWGNTIYF
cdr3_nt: TGTGCCAGCAGCTTGGACCCGGGTTGGGGAAACACCATATATTTT

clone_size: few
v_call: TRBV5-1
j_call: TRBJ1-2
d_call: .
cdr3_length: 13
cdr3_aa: CASSLGLNYGYTF
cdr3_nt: TGCGCCAGCAGCTTGGGCCTCAACTATGGCTACACCTTC

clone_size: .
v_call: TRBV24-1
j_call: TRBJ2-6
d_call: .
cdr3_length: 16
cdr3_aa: CATSDFEGYGANVLTF
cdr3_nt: TGTGCCACCAGTGATTTTGAGGGATATGGGGCCAACGTCCTGACTTTC

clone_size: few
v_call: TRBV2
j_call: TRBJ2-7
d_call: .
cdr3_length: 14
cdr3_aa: CAEGKGDEFYEQYF
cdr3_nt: TGTGCCGAGGGGAAGGGGGACGAATTCTACGAGCAGTACTTC

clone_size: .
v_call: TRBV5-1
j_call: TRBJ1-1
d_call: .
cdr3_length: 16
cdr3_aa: CASGLLPRGMNTEAFF
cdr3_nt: TGCGCCAGCGGGCTCCTTCCCAGAGGGATGAACACTGAAGCTTTCTTT

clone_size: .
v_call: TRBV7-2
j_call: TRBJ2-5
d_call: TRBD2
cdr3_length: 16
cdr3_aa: CASSLAPSGGQETQYF
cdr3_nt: TGTGCCAGCAGCTTAGCCCCTAGCGGGGGGCAAGAGACCCAGTACTTC

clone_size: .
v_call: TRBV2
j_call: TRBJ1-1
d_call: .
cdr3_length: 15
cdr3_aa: CASSEALLGNTEAFF
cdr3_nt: TGTGCCAGCAGTGAAGCGCTTCTGGGGAACACTGAAGCTTTCTTT

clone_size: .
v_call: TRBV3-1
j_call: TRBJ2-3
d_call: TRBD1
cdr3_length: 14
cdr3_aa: CASKTGESTDTQYF
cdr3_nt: TGTGCCAGCAAAACAGGGGAGAGCACAGATACGCAGTATTTT

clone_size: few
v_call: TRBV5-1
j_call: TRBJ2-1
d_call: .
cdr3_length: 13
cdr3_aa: CASNSVPYNEQFF
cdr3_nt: TGCGCCAGCAACAGCGTTCCCTACAATGAGCAGTTCTTC

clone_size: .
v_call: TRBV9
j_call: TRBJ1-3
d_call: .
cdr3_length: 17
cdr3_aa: CASSPRGAGLSGNTIYF
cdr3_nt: TGTGCCAGCAGCCCTCGTGGGGCAGGACTCTCTGGAAACACCATATATTTT

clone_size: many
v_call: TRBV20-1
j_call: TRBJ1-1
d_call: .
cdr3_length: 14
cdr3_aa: CSASRARASTEAFF
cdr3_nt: TGCAGTGCTAGTCGGGCTAGGGCGTCCACTGAAGCTTTCTTT

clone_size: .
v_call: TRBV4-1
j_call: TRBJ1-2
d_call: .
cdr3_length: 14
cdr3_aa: CASSQVSGTYGYTF
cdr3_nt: TGCGCCAGCAGCCAAGTATCAGGGACCTATGGCTACACCTTC

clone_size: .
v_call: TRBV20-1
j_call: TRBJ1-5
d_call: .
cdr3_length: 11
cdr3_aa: CSAEGVQPQHF
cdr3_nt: TGCAGTGCTGAGGGCGTGCAGCCCCAGCATTTT

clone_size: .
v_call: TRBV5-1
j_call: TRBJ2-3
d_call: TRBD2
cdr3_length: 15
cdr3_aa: CASSLALAGADTQYF
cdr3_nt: TGCGCCAGCAGCTTGGCCCTAGCGGGCGCAGATACGCAGTATTTT

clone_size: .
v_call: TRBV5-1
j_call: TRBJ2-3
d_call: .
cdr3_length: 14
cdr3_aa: CASSPLSRTDTQYF
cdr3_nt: TGCGCCAGCAGCCCGCTTAGTCGCACAGATACGCAGTATTTT

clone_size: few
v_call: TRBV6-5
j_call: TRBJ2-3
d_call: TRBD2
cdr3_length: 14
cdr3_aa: CASSRLAVTDTQYF
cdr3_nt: TGTGCCAGCAGCCGACTAGCGGTTACAGATACGCAGTATTTT

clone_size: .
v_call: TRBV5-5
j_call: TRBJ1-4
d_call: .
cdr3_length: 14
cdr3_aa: CASSTTTTNEKLFF
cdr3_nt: TGTGCCAGCAGCACGACGACCACTAATGAAAAACTGTTTTTT

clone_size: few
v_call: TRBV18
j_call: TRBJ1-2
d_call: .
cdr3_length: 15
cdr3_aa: CASSPPARENYGYTF
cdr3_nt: TGTGCCAGCTCACCACCGGCCAGGGAGAACTATGGCTACACCTTC

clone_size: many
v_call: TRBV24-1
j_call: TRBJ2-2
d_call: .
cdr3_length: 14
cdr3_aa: CATSEGDVTGELFF
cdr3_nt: TGTGCCACCAGTGAGGGGGACGTCACCGGGGAGCTGTTTTTT

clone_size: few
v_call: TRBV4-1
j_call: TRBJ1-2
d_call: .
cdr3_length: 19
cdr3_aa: CASSQGPRRRRPGDYGYTF
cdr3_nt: TGCGCCAGCAGCCAAGGACCCCGCCGTCGACGGCCGGGGGACTATGGCTACACCTTC

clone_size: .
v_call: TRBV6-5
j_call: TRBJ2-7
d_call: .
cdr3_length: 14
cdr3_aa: CASSLLTSRGEQYF
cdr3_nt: TGTGCCAGCAGCCTGTTAACGAGCCGGGGAGAGCAGTACTTC

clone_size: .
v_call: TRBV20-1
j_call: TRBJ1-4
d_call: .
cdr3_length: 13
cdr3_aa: CSARDPLDEKLFF
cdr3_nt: TGCAGTGCTAGAGACCCCTTAGATGAAAAACTGTTTTTT

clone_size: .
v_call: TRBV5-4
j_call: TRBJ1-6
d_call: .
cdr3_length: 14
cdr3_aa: CASSFAVSYSPLHF
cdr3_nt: TGTGCCAGCAGCTTCGCGGTTTCTTATTCACCCCTCCACTTT

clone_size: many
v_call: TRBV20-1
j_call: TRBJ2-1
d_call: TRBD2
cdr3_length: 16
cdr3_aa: CSARRDYSLLYNEQFF
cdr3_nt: TGCAGTGCTAGACGGGACTATTCTCTCCTCTACAATGAGCAGTTCTTC

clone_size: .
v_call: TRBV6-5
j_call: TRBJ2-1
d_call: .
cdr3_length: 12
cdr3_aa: CASSTPGDEQFF
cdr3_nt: TGTGCCAGCAGTACCCCCGGGGATGAGCAGTTCTTC

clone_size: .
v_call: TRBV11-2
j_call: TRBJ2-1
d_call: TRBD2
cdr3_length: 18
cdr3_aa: CASSLVPGGSGRDNEQFF
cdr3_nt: TGTGCCAGCAGCTTAGTCCCGGGGGGTAGCGGTAGGGATAATGAGCAGTTCTTC

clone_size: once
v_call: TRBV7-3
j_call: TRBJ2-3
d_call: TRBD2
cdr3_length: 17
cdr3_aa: CASSLGILAGFTDTQYF
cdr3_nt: TGTGCCAGCAGCTTGGGAATACTAGCGGGGTTCACAGATACGCAGTATTTT

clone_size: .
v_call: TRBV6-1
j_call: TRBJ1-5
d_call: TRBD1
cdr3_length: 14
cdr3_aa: CASSPLTGDQPQHF
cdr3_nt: TGTGCCAGCAGTCCCCTGACAGGGGATCAGCCCCAGCATTTT

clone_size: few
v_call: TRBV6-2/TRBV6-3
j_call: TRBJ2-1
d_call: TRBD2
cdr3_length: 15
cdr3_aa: CASKQAGDTYNEQFF
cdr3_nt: TGTGCCAGCAAACAAGCGGGGGACACCTACAATGAGCAGTTCTTC

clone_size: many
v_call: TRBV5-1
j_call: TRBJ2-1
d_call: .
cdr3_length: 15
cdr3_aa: CASSLAAVNYNEQFF
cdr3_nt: TGCGCCAGCAGCTTGGCAGCAGTCAATTACAATGAGCAGTTCTTC

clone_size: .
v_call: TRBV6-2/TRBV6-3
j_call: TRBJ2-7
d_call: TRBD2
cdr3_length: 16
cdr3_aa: CASSYPRTRLLYEQYF
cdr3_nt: TGTGCCAGCAGTTACCCCAGGACTAGACTCCTCTACGAGCAGTACTTC

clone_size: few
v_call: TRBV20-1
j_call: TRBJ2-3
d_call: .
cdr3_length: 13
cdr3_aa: CSARVPGADTQYF
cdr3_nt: TGCAGTGCTAGAGTTCCTGGCGCAGATACGCAGTATTTT

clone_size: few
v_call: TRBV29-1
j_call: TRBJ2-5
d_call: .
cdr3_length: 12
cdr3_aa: CSGGSDQETQYF
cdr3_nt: TGCAGCGGAGGTAGCGACCAAGAGACCCAGTACTTC

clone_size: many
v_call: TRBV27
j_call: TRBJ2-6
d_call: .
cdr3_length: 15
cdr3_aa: CASSFTVSGANVLTF
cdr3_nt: TGTGCCAGCAGTTTCACAGTCTCTGGGGCCAACGTCCTGACTTTC

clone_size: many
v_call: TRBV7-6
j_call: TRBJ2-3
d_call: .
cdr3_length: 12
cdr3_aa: CASSLWMDTQYF
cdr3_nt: TGTGCCAGCAGCCTTTGGATGGATACGCAGTATTTT

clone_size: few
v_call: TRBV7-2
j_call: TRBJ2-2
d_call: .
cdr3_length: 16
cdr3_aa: CASSLVGSLNTGELFF
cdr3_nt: TGTGCCAGCAGCTTAGTAGGGTCTTTGAACACCGGGGAGCTGTTTTTT

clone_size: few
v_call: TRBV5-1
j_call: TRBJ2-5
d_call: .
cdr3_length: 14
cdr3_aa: CASSFTGTEETQYF
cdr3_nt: TGCGCCAGCAGCTTTACAGGGACGGAGGAGACCCAGTACTTC

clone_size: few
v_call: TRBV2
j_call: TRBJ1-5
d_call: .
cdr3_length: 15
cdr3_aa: CASSGMAASNQPQHF
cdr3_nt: TGTGCCAGCAGTGGAATGGCAGCTAGCAATCAGCCCCAGCATTTT

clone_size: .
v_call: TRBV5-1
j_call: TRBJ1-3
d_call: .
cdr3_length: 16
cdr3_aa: CASSLAGAISGNTIYF
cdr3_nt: TGCGCCAGCAGCTTGGCGGGAGCGATCTCTGGAAACACCATATATTTT

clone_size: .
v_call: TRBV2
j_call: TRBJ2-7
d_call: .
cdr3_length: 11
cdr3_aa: CASLGSYEQYF
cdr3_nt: TGTGCCAGCCTGGGTTCCTACGAGCAGTACTTC

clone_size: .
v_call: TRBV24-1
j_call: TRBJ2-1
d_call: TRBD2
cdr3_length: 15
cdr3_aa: CATSDSREGNNEQFF
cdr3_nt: TGTGCCACCAGTGATTCCAGGGAGGGGAACAATGAGCAGTTCTTC

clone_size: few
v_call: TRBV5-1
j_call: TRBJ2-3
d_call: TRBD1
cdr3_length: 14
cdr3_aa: CASNRGSSTDTQYF
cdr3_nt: TGCGCCAGCAACAGGGGTTCGAGCACAGATACGCAGTATTTT

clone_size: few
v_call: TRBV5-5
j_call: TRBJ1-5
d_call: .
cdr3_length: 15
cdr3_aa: CASSLRGFGNQPQHF
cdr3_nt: TGTGCCAGCAGCTTGCGAGGGTTTGGCAATCAGCCCCAGCATTTT

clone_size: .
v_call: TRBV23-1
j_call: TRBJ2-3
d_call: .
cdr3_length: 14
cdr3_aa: CASSQPPSRGTQYF
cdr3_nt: TGCGCCAGCAGTCAACCACCAAGTCGAGGGACGCAGTATTTT

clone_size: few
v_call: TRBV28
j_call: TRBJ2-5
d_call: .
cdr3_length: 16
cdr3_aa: CASSFGGGGYKETQYF
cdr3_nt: TGTGCCAGCAGTTTTGGGGGCGGGGGCTACAAAGAGACCCAGTACTTC

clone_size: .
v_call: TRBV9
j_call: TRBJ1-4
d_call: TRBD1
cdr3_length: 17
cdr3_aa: CASSTQTGQGAIEKLFF
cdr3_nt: TGTGCCAGCAGTACGCAGACCGGACAGGGGGCAATTGAAAAACTGTTTTTT

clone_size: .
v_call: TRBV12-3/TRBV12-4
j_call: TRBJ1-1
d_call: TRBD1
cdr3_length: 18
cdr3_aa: CASSPAARTGGNVGEAFF
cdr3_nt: TGTGCCAGCAGTCCCGCCGCGAGGACAGGGGGTAATGTCGGTGAAGCTTTCTTT

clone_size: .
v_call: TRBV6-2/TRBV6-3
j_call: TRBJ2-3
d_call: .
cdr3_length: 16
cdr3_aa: CASGYSTSPITDTQYF
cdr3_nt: TGTGCCAGCGGTTACTCGACCAGCCCCATCACAGATACGCAGTATTTT